Listed here are 11 T cell receptor beta chains from one sample, sequenced in a study of T-cell reconstitution after alpha-beta-depleted transplantation in children. Unique molecular identifiers were used to barcode this TCRbeta library. MiXCR, run by TCRdb on the PCR reads, gives a single entry per CDR3 protein. Of about 540,000 distinct CDR3 sequences listed, about 17% are singletons. Here the sequenced sample was PBMCs from the stem cell graft donor, taken from the stem cell graft. These receptors came from a human donor who donated a stem cell graft to a child with acute lymphoblastic leukemia.

The sample holds a few counts of this clonotype. The genes are TRBV3-1 and TRBJ2-3; 7 positions agree with TRBD2. The CDR3 has 16 residues. Germline V gene data show CDR1 as LGHDT and CDR2 as YNNKEL (reference sequence). V shed 2 bases and J 2 bases; nucleotides not matched to a gene: 7. The chain's CDR3 is CASSQSGTTDTDTQYF. As DNA, the CDR3 is TGTGCCAGCAGCCAATCCGGGACTACCGACACAGATACGCAGTATTTT.

A few counts support this clonotype. The chain couples TRBV20-1 to TRBJ2-1; 10 bases are a match to TRBD2. Germline assignment: CDR1 DFQATT and CDR2 SNEGSKA (reference sequence). This CDR3 region has 16 residues. V was clipped by 0 bases and J by 0 bases; unmatched bases: 2. For the CDR3, the DNA is TGCAGTGCTAGAGATCCTAGCGGGAGCTCCTACAATGAGCAGTTCTTC. Residues: CSARDPSGSSYNEQFF.

The table lists this clonotype with a few counts. The chain joins TRBV12-3 or TRBV12-4 to TRBJ2-7; no definite D call. The CDR3 sequence is 15 residues long. Trimming shortened V by 0 bases and J by 5 bases, and 14 bases separated the two germline ends. CDR3 residues: CASSLALKGVHEQYF. The CDR3 nucleotides read TGTGCCAGCAGTTTAGCGCTAAAAGGTGTCCACGAGCAGTACTTC.

The chain has TRBV29-1 and TRBJ2-7, with D possibly called TRBD1 or TRBD2 (5 bases each). The CDR3 runs to 14 residues. V was cut by 0 bases and J by 6 bases, with 15 bases left in between. Germline CDR1 reads SQVTM; CDR2 reads ANQGSEA. The DNA for the CDR3 is TGCAGCGTTGAAGAAGAGGGCAGGGTCGTCGAGCAGTACTTC. It specifies CSVEEEGRVVEQYF.

The chain recombines TRBV20-1 with TRBJ2-7; D unresolved. Germline V gene sequence: CDR1 DFQATT, CDR2 SNEGSKA (reference sequence). V shed 0 bases and J shed 2 bases, with 11 bases lying between them. CDR3 length equals 14 residues. The CDR3 sequence is CSARDIPLTYEQYF. CDR3 DNA sequence: TGCAGTGCTAGAGATATCCCCCTAACCTACGAGCAGTACTTC.

This chain connects TRBV9 to TRBJ2-2; possibly TRBD1 or TRBD2 for D (6 bases each). V was shortened by 0 bases and J by 7 bases, with 10 bases between the two germline ends. From germline, CDR1 is SGDLS and CDR2 YYNGEE. CDR3 size: 14 residues. The CDR3 DNA is TGTGCCAGCAGCGTAGCCGGGGGCTACGGGGAGCTGTTTTTT. Translating it yields CASSVAGGYGELFF.

The J gene is TRBJ1-5, the V gene TRBV25-1; D unresolved. Trimming took 2 bases from V and 6 from J, leaving 17 bases between them. The CDR3 is 16 amino acids. Looked up from germline, CDR1 is MGHDK and CDR2 is SYGVNS. The CDR3 DNA sequence: TGTGCCAGCAGTGAACAGACAAGCCGGTCAGGTCAGCCCCAGCATTTT. As protein: CASSEQTSRSGQPQHF.

The chain links TRBV3-1 to TRBJ2-3; 7 positions match TRBD2. The germline gives CDR1 LGHDT, CDR2 YNNKEL (reference sequence). V gave up 3 bases and J gave up 0 bases; unmatched junction bases: 3. The CDR3 contains 15 residues. CDR3 in DNA: TGTGCCAGCAGCCACCGCGGGAGAAGCACAGATACGCAGTATTTT. As protein: CASSHRGRSTDTQYF.

J is TRBJ1-5 and V is TRBV20-1, with a tentative D call TRBD1 (5 bases). CDR1 and CDR2 from the germline V gene are DFQATT and SNEGSKA (reference sequence). CDR3 size: 14 residues. Trimming stripped 1 base from V and 6 bases from J, with 13 bases between. CDR3 region: CSARVRGAIQPQHF. CDR3 nucleotides: TGCAGTGCTAGAGTAAGAGGGGCGATTCAGCCCCAGCATTTT.

V and J are TRBV29-1 and TRBJ1-1; tentatively, D is TRBD1 (6 bases). V dropped 5 bases and J dropped 8 bases, with 9 bases sitting between them. This CDR3 is built from 10 residues. Germline V gene lookup returns CDR1 SQVTM and CDR2 ANQGSEA. The CDR3 region is CSVHGTEAFF. CDR3 nucleotides: TGCAGCGTTCATGGGACAGAAGCTTTCTTT.

This clonotype was seen a handful of times. The genes are TRBV9 and TRBJ2-5, with no clear D. In germline, CDR1 is SGDLS, CDR2 YYNGEE. The CDR3 is 15 residues long. The V end was cut by 4 bases, the J end by 5 bases, with 18 bases between. The CDR3, as DNA: TGTGCCAGCAGCCACCCCTGGGTAGTCCCCGAGACCCAGTACTTC. Translated: CASSHPWVVPETQYF.